This TCR beta chain was captured in a study of control samples from healthy donors and cancer patients. Sequencing was performed with immunoSEQ multiplex PCR; in TCRdb, only in-frame clones are kept and a portion is missing. The repertoire holds about 150,000 clones, around 90% seen once, with around 4.6% in the top ten. The CDR3 length is 15 residues. CDR1 and CDR2 (germline): LNHDA, SQIVND (reference sequence). V was shortened by 5 bases and J by 0 bases, with 14 bases between the two germline ends. In this sample, this clone turned up once. V is TRBV19 and J is TRBJ2-7, with D perhaps TRBD2 (6 bases). Specimen: blood. The receptor comes from a man aged 30-40 years in good health. CDR3 nucleotides: TGTGCCAGTAGTGCCCGGGACTCGAGCTCCTACGAGCAGTACTTC. Translated: CASSARDSSSYEQYF. Combining the CDR3 with reference TRBV19 and TRBJ2-7 gives the whole variable domain DGGITQSPKYLFRKEGQNVTLSCEQNLNHDAMYWYRQDPGQGLRLIYYSQIVNDFQKGDIAEGYSVSREKKESFPLTVTSAQKNPTAFYLCASSARDSSSYEQYFGPGTRLTVT.